Listed below are T cell receptor beta chains from one sample, sequenced in a study of shared clonotypes between healthy human individuals. Data came from immunoSEQ multiplex PCR; TCRdb stores just in-frame clones and leaves some out. This repertoire shows 900,000 to 1,200,000 clones, around 82% found once; its top ten account for 0.55% to 0.7%. What was sequenced was memory CD4+ T cells from PBMCs. Source of these receptors: a man aged 18 to 29 in good health. Some clones in this sample may be carry-over from other donors' samples. Each CDR3 is given with its conserved first and last residue. The D gene is left open where the match is weak. Where a row states a size, it is once, few, many or the class of an expanded clone; other rows omit it.

d_call	v_call	clone_size	j_call	cdr3_nt	cdr3_aa
-	TRBV11-2	-	TRBJ1-5	TGTGCCAGCAGCCTATCGGTTAGCAATCAGCCCCAGCATTTT	CASSLSVSNQPQHF
TRBD2	TRBV6-1	-	TRBJ2-1	TGTGCCAGCAGTGTCGTGGGAGGGCAGGGTGAGCAGTTCTTC	CASSVVGGQGEQFF
-	TRBV9	-	TRBJ2-7	TGTGCCAGCAGCGTAGGGCAGGGAGTCTACGAGCAGTACTTC	CASSVGQGVYEQYF
-	TRBV11-3	few	TRBJ2-3	TGTGCCAGCAGCTTAGGAGGCCTCTCAGATACGCAGTATTTT	CASSLGGLSDTQYF
TRBD1	TRBV2	-	TRBJ1-1	TGTGCCAGCAGTGGACAGGGAGGCACTGAAGCTTTCTTT	CASSGQGGTEAFF
-	TRBV28	-	TRBJ2-4	TGTGCCAGCACAAGACTAGCCAAAAACATTCAGTACTTC	CASTRLAKNIQYF
-	TRBV13	-	TRBJ2-7	TGTGCCAGCAGACGGGGGGCGAGCTCCTACGAGCAGTACTTC	CASRRGASSYEQYF
TRBD2	TRBV5-1	-	TRBJ2-3	TGCGCCAGCAGCTTGGGGCTAGCGGGAGAGTCGGCCCCAGATACGCAGTATTTT	CASSLGLAGESAPDTQYF
-	TRBV27	-	TRBJ2-2	TGTGCCAGCAGTTCTGTCGGGGGTGCCACCGGGGAGCTGTTTTTT	CASSSVGGATGELFF
-	TRBV29-1	-	TRBJ2-3	TGCAGCGTCGGAGGACGGACAGATACGCAGTATTTT	CSVGGRTDTQYF
-	TRBV7-9	-	TRBJ1-1	TGTGCCAGCAGCTTCGGTGCGAACACTGAAGCTTTCTTT	CASSFGANTEAFF
TRBD2	TRBV27	-	TRBJ2-3	TGTGCCAGCACCGGACTAGCGGTCACAGATACGCAGTATTTT	CASTGLAVTDTQYF
-	TRBV18	-	TRBJ2-5	TGTGCCAGCTCACCACGTAGGGGCAGGGGTCAAGAGACCCAGTACTTC	CASSPRRGRGQETQYF
TRBD1	TRBV2	-	TRBJ1-3	TGTGCCAGCACCCTTGGACAGGGGGCTGGAAACACCATATATTTT	CASTLGQGAGNTIYF
-	TRBV29-1	-	TRBJ1-2	TGCAGCGTTGAAACCGGGGCGGTAGGCTACACCTTC	CSVETGAVGYTF
-	TRBV6-6	-	TRBJ2-6	TGTGCCAGCAGTTACGGTACTGGGGCCAACGTCCTGACTTTC	CASSYGTGANVLTF
TRBD1	TRBV2	-	TRBJ1-4	TGTGCCAGCAGTGATCGAAAGGGGGCCTTCATTAATGAAAAACTGTTTTTT	CASSDRKGAFINEKLFF
-	TRBV6-4	-	TRBJ2-1	TGTGCCAGCAGTGCTCAGGTGGTCGGGGGTGGATTGTTCTTC	CASSAQVVGGGLFF
-	TRBV7-9	-	TRBJ1-2	TGTGCCAGCAGCTTAGATCGCCGTAGCCAGTACTCCGGCTACACCTTC	CASSLDRRSQYSGYTF
-	TRBV13	once	TRBJ2-7	TGTGCCAGCAGCTTTTTTAGCCCTACGGGTGCGAGTCCCTACGAGCAGTACTTC	CASSFFSPTGASPYEQYF
-	TRBV9	-	TRBJ2-3	TGTGCCAGCAGCGTAGTTGGTAGCGCAGATACGCAGTATTTT	CASSVVGSADTQYF
-	TRBV18	-	TRBJ2-7	TGTGCCAGCTCACCTAAGCGGGACAGGGCGGGAGGCGAGCAGTACTTC	CASSPKRDRAGGEQYF
-	TRBV7-8	-	TRBJ1-4	TGTGCCAGCAGCTTAGAGGGGCGCGGTGAAAAACTGTTTTTT	CASSLEGRGEKLFF
TRBD2	TRBV28	-	TRBJ2-7	TGTGCCAGCAGTGAGACTAGCGGTACTCATCCCTACGAGCAGTACTTC	CASSETSGTHPYEQYF
TRBD1	TRBV4-3	-	TRBJ1-5	TGCGCCAGCAGCCGCGGGACAGGTTTCAATCAGCCCCAGCATTTT	CASSRGTGFNQPQHF
-	TRBV7-2	-	TRBJ1-3	TGTGCCAGCAGCCCCAGGGCCGGAAACACCATATATTTT	CASSPRAGNTIYF
TRBD1	TRBV10-1	-	TRBJ2-7	TGCGCCAGCAGCGCTGACAGGGGGCAATCCTACGAGCAGTACTTC	CASSADRGQSYEQYF
-	TRBV9	-	TRBJ2-1	TGTGCCGGCAGCGTAGACCCCTTAATCTCCTACAATGAGCAGTTCTTC	CAGSVDPLISYNEQFF